One TCR beta chain is described in this entry. Sequencing was performed with immunoSEQ multiplex PCR; in TCRdb, only in-frame clones are kept and a portion is missing. The repertoire includes about 5,600 clones, more than 70% of them detected once, and about 7.3% sits in the top ten. Germline CDR1 reads SGHTA; CDR2 reads FQGTGA. This CDR3 contains 15 residues. The V and J ends lost 1 base and 4 bases, in that order; junction bases with no gene match: 3. This record comes from a study of immune cell composition in non-small cell lung cancer. This receptor was taken from a human donor with non-small cell lung cancer. The chain carries TRBV7-3 and TRBJ2-3; TRBD2 agrees at 9 bases. The sequenced sample consisted of lung tumor tissue. CDR3 region: CASSLSGGASDTQYF. CDR3 coding DNA: TGTGCCAGCAGCTTAAGCGGGGGGGCGTCAGATACGCAGTATTTT.